This passage covers 22 T cell receptor beta chains from one sample sequenced in a study of T cells in Graves' hyperthyroidism and ophthalmopathy. RNA transcripts gave rise to amplified TCR beta CDR3 regions. TCR CDR3 regions were first amplified by RT-PCR with HTBI primers. Using its own MiXCR run on the multiplex PCR reads, TCRdb lists one record per CDR3 protein. The table records around 110,000 distinct CDR3 sequences, 15% to 20% of them present only once. Sequencing was carried out using blood. The receptors here all came from a woman aged 50 to 60 with Graves' hyperthyroidism.

The V call is TRBV3-1, the J call TRBJ1-1, with 10 bases aligning to TRBD1. The CDR3 spans 15 residues. The trim removed 1 base at V and 5 bases at J, leaving 4 bases unmatched. Looked up from germline, CDR1 is LGHDT and CDR2 is YNNKEL (reference sequence). The chain's CDR3 is CASSQAGQGVTEAFF. In DNA form, the CDR3 reads TGTGCCAGCAGCCAAGCAGGACAGGGGGTAACTGAAGCTTTCTTT.

In its sample, this clonotype was seen many times. A much larger clone lies one base from this, so it may be a read error. This chain links TRBV7-9 with TRBJ2-5; D not resolved. Germline CDR1 SEHNR, CDR2 FQNEAQ (reference sequence). The CDR3 extends over 11 amino acids. The V end was cut by 5 bases, the J end by 0 bases, with 1 base between. CDR3 region: CASSDQETQYF. The CDR3 DNA is TGTGCCAGCAGCGACCAAGAGACCCAGTACTTC.

This clonotype has at least ten counts. This sequence joins TRBV28 and TRBJ1-5; possible D gene TRBD1, 6 bases. The CDR3 is 14 residues long. Germline V gene data show CDR1 as MDHEN and CDR2 as SYDVKM. V shed 7 bases and J shed 5 bases, with 15 bases lying between them. CDR3 protein: CASTWGHSYQPQHF. Here the CDR3 DNA reads TGTGCCAGCACCTGGGGACACTCTTATCAGCCCCAGCATTTT.

This clonotype was seen more than once but under ten times. This sequence joins TRBV20-1 and TRBJ2-1, with unresolved D. The CDR3 runs 13 residues. Germline V gives CDR1 DFQATT, CDR2 SNEGSKA (reference sequence). Deletions cut 8 bases from V and 7 bases from J, with 18 bases between. CDR3 amino acids: CSTSRDSKNEQFF. The CDR3 region has the DNA TGCAGTACCAGTCGAGACTCCAAAAATGAGCAGTTCTTC.

This clonotype was recorded many times. V and J are TRBV3-1 and TRBJ2-1; D is uncertain. CDR1 is LGHDT, CDR2 YNNKEL, per germline (reference sequence). V was shortened by 7 bases and J by 5 bases, with 12 bases between the two germline ends. The CDR3 is 13 residues long. In DNA, the CDR3 is TGTGCCAGCACCCTAGGCCTTGACAATGAGCAGTTCTTC. Translation: CASTLGLDNEQFF.

The rearrangement links TRBV3-1 to TRBJ1-5; D unclear. Germline values: CDR1 LGHDT, CDR2 YNNKEL (reference sequence). CDR3 length: 13 amino acids. Trimming pared 1 base from V and 7 bases from J, leaving 8 bases between. The CDR3 sequence is CASSQVQGQPQHF. The CDR3 DNA is TGTGCCAGCAGCCAAGTACAAGGCCAGCCCCAGCATTTT.

The genes are TRBV2 and TRBJ2-5, with D perhaps matching TRBD2 (7 bases). The CDR3 contains 15 residues. CDR1 and CDR2 (germline): SNHLY, FYNNEI. Trimming stripped 7 bases from V and 2 bases from J, with 17 bases between. The CDR3 bases are TGTGCCAGCACCAACTTGGGGGGGCTTCAAGAGACCCAGTACTTC. Its translation: CASTNLGGLQETQYF.

This clonotype was recorded many times. J is TRBJ2-2 and V is TRBV6-1; D perhaps matches TRBD2 (6 bases). Trimming left V 4 bases short and J 1 base short, with 13 bases between. CDR1 and CDR2 from the germline V gene are MNHNS and SASEGT. This CDR3 has 16 amino acids. CDR3 in DNA: TGTGCCAGCAGTGGGGGGAGGACGGGGAACACCGGGGAGCTGTTTTTT. The encoded protein is CASSGGRTGNTGELFF.

Ten or more counts support this clonotype. The gene calls are TRBV12-3 or TRBV12-4 and TRBJ2-2, with D perhaps TRBD2 (5 bases). The CDR3 is 15 amino acids. V lost 5 bases to trimming and J lost 4 bases, with 14 bases between them. CDR3 nucleotide sequence: TGTGCCAGCAGTCCAACCACTAGTTCCACCGGGGAGCTGTTTTTT. Its protein is CASSPTTSSTGELFF.

This clonotype has a count of ten or more. The chain couples TRBV2 to TRBJ2-5, with 8 bases identical to TRBD1. This CDR3 has 16 amino acids. V was pared by 7 bases and J by 2 bases, with 12 bases of the junction left unmatched. Germline loops: CDR1 SNHLY, CDR2 FYNNEI. This CDR3 is CASTNRQGLGQETQYF. The CDR3 DNA reads TGTGCCAGCACCAATCGACAGGGGCTGGGACAAGAGACCCAGTACTTC.

This clonotype appeared many times. The V and J genes are TRBV9 and TRBJ2-5, with TRBD1 identical over 9 bases. V lost 4 bases to trimming and J lost 5 bases; unmatched junction nucleotides: 3. The CDR3 is 13 residues long. Germline V gene sequence: CDR1 SGDLS, CDR2 YYNGEE. CDR3 nucleotides: TGTGCCAGCAGCTTAGGGACAGGGGAGACCCAGTACTTC. Protein product: CASSLGTGETQYF.

This clonotype was counted many times. V is TRBV5-8 and J is TRBJ2-3; TRBD2 matches 12 bases. The CDR3 totals 17 residues. V trimming: 3 bases; J trimming: 6 bases; junction bases outside the gene matches: 11. From germline, CDR1 is SGHTS and CDR2 YDEGEE. CDR3 nucleotides: TGTGCCAGCAGCTACCGGACTAGCGGGAAGACTGTGGATACGCAGTATTTT. The encoded protein is CASSYRTSGKTVDTQYF.

J is TRBJ2-7 and V is TRBV2; D is possibly TRBD1 or TRBD2 (6 bases each). Trimming took off 3 bases at V and 5 bases at J, with 11 bases between the two ends. CDR1 and CDR2 from the germline V gene are SNHLY and FYNNEI. The CDR3 runs 13 residues. CDR3 in amino acids: CASSEGGWDEQYF. CDR3 coding DNA: TGTGCCAGCAGTGAGGGGGGCTGGGACGAGCAGTACTTC.

This clonotype was seen at least ten times. The chain carries TRBV5-1 and TRBJ1-1; possibly TRBD1 for D (5 bases). The CDR3 has 14 residues. Germline CDR1 SGHRS, CDR2 YFSETQ. V was cut by 4 bases and J by 6 bases, with 16 bases left in between. The CDR3: CASSIGTPRPEAFF. The CDR3 coding sequence is TGCGCCAGCAGCATCGGGACCCCAAGGCCTGAAGCTTTCTTT.

This clonotype was picked up many times. This chain connects TRBV6-1 to TRBJ2-3, with D unclear. The V end lost 2 bases, the J end lost 1 base, and 13 bases lay between the germline ends. This CDR3 is 16 amino acids long. Germline values: CDR1 MNHNS, CDR2 SASEGT. The CDR3 loop reads CASSESVNMRTDTQYF. The CDR3 region has the DNA TGTGCCAGCAGTGAATCCGTGAACATGCGCACAGATACGCAGTATTTT.

This clonotype came up a few times. The V gene is TRBV12-3 or TRBV12-4, the J gene TRBJ2-5, with D possibly matching TRBD1 (5 bases). This CDR3 is 12 amino acids long. With 2 bases removed from V and 6 bases from J, the gap between germline ends came to 7 bases. The CDR3 DNA sequence: TGTGCCAGCAGTTTAAGGGGAAAGACCCAGTACTTC. Protein product: CASSLRGKTQYF.

The sample holds many counts of this clonotype. The chain combines TRBV20-1 with TRBJ2-7, with D perhaps matching TRBD1 (6 bases). The CDR3 totals 17 residues. Germline V gives CDR1 DFQATT, CDR2 SNEGSKA (reference sequence). Trimming took 1 base from V and 1 from J, leaving 20 bases between them. The CDR3 sequence: CSARAVRNRDLSYEQYF. The CDR3 DNA sequence: TGCAGTGCTAGAGCGGTGAGGAACAGGGATCTATCCTACGAGCAGTACTTC.

This clonotype was observed many times. The V call is TRBV9, the J call TRBJ2-1, with D unresolved. The CDR3 is 14 amino acids. Germline-derived CDR1 and CDR2 are SGDLS and YYNGEE. Deletions cut 4 bases from V and 7 bases from J, with 15 bases between. CDR3 DNA: TGTGCCAGCAGCCTCACGCCCCATCTGAATGAGCAGTTCTTC. Its protein is CASSLTPHLNEQFF.

The chain couples TRBV11-3 to TRBJ2-5, with 11 bases that match TRBD2. This CDR3 has 16 residues. The germline CDR1 and CDR2 sequences are SGHNT and YENEEA. V shed 4 bases and J 10 bases; nucleotides not matched to a gene: 14. CDR3 DNA sequence: TGTGCCAGCAGCTCACCGCGATGGACTAGCGGGTTTTACCAGTACTTC. It specifies CASSSPRWTSGFYQYF.

This clonotype came up many times. Written as DNA, the CDR3 is TGTGCCAGCAGTTCTCCCAGCGGGAGCCACATCGAGCAGTACGTC. Translating gives CASSSPSGSHIEQYV. The chain has TRBV28 and TRBJ2-7; 8 positions match TRBD2. Germline V gene sequence: CDR1 MDHEN, CDR2 SYDVKM. After removal of 4 bases from V and 6 bases from J, the junction contained 11 bases not matched to a gene. The CDR3 extends over 15 amino acids.

This clonotype was counted only a few times. This chain uses TRBV6-6 with TRBJ1-3; D perhaps matches TRBD1 (5 bases). V lost 0 bases, J lost 0 bases, and 12 bases lay in between. The CDR3 loop spans 17 amino acids. The V gene's germline CDR1 is MNHNY and CDR2 SVGAGI (reference sequence). CDR3 bases: TGTGCCAGCAGTTACTCGGAAAGGGGTCCCTCTGGAAACACCATATATTTT. Residues: CASSYSERGPSGNTIYF.

The sample holds one count of this clonotype. The CDR3 DNA follows: TGTGCCAGCAGTGAGCTAGCGGGGGCTGGGGGAGATGAGCAGTTCTTC. Translated, it gives CASSELAGAGGDEQFF. The rearrangement joins TRBV6-1 to TRBJ2-1; TRBD2 agrees at 10 bases. V shed 3 bases, J shed 8 bases, and the junction held 10 bases outside the gene matches. The germline CDR1 and CDR2 sequences are MNHNS and SASEGT. The CDR3 is 16 residues long.